One sample yielded the 29 T cell receptor beta chains listed below, sequenced in a study of T cell responses to AZD1222 COVID-19 vaccine. Some clones are missing from TCRdb's copy, which holds only in-frame ones; the method was immunoSEQ multiplex PCR. The data show about 100,000 clones, roughly 80% seen once. This specimen was peripheral blood, taken on day 0 of AZD1222 vaccination. The source is an adult in good health.

This sequence joins TRBV5-1 and TRBJ1-2, with a possible D match to TRBD1 (5 bases). V lost 0 bases to trimming and J lost 8 bases, with 11 bases between them. The germline V gene has CDR1 SGHRS and CDR2 YFSETQ. CDR3 length: 13 residues. The CDR3 DNA follows: TGCGCCAGCAGCTTGGAACAAAGGGGCGGCTACACCTTC. This codes for CASSLEQRGGYTF.

In its sample, this clone was seen once. The chain combines TRBV6-5 with TRBJ1-3; D not certain. Trimming left V 11 bases short and J 0 bases short, with 8 bases between. CDR3 length: 12 amino acids. Germline CDR1 is MNHEY and CDR2 is SVGAGI. The CDR3 here is CASVFSGNTIYF. Here the CDR3 DNA reads TGTGCCTCAGTTTTCTCTGGAAACACCATATATTTT.

V usage is TRBV28 and J usage is TRBJ1-5, with D uncertain. The CDR3 is 15 amino acids. Trimming stripped 2 bases from V and 4 bases from J, with 12 bases between. The V gene's germline CDR1 is MDHEN and CDR2 SYDVKM. The CDR3 reads CASSLLRAGNQPQHF. CDR3 sequence (DNA): TGTGCCAGCAGTTTACTCCGGGCCGGAAATCAGCCCCAGCATTTT. The full variable domain, in which reference TRBV28 and TRBJ1-5 provide the parts outside the CDR3, is DVKVTQSSRYLVKRTGEKVFLECVQDMDHENMFWYRQDPGLGLRLIYFSYDVKMKEKGDIPEGYSVSREKKERFSLILESASTNQTSMYLCASSLLRAGNQPQHFGDGTRLSIL.

The V and J genes are TRBV24-1 and TRBJ2-3; D unresolved. Trimming pared 2 bases from V and 4 bases from J, leaving 12 bases between. From germline, CDR1 is KGHDR and CDR2 SFDVKD. The CDR3 loop spans 15 amino acids. The CDR3 sequence: CATSDSSKIADTQYF. CDR3 coding DNA: TGTGCCACCAGTGATTCATCAAAGATCGCAGATACGCAGTATTTT.

J is TRBJ2-1 and V is TRBV7-9, with 7 bases identical to TRBD2. The CDR3 totals 14 residues. Trimming took 1 base from V and 7 from J; bases not matched to a gene: 4. Germline V gene data show CDR1 as SEHNR and CDR2 as FQNEAQ (reference sequence). This CDR3 is CASSLEASGNEQFF. The CDR3, as DNA: TGTGCCAGCAGCTTAGAGGCTAGCGGAAATGAGCAGTTCTTC.

This chain uses TRBV19 with TRBJ1-2; no clear D gene. Germline CDR1 is LNHDA and CDR2 is SQIVND (reference sequence). The ends were cut back, 3 bases at V and 4 bases at J, with 15 bases in the middle. This CDR3 spans 15 amino acids. CDR3 loop: CASSIGQERLYGYTF. CDR3 in DNA: TGTGCCAGTAGTATTGGCCAGGAAAGACTCTATGGCTACACCTTC.

This chain's CDR3 is CAYRAGVTGNEQFF. For the CDR3, the DNA is TGTGCTTATCGAGCGGGAGTGACAGGTAATGAGCAGTTCTTC. The rearrangement joins TRBV30 to TRBJ2-1, with 8 bases fitting TRBD2. The CDR3 has 14 amino acids. Germline assignment: CDR1 GTSNPN and CDR2 SVGIG (reference sequence).

V and J are TRBV19 and TRBJ2-2, with 8 positions matching TRBD2. There are 13 residues in the CDR3. Germline V lookup: CDR1 LNHDA, CDR2 SQIVND (reference sequence). With V trimmed by 10 bases and J by 7 bases, 8 bases remained unmatched. The CDR3 region is CAIQTSGNGELFF. In DNA, the CDR3 is TGTGCCATTCAAACTAGCGGCAACGGGGAGCTGTTTTTT.

The chain carries TRBV6-1 and TRBJ1-1, with 7 bases fitting TRBD1. Germline-derived CDR1 and CDR2 are MNHNS and SASEGT. The length of the CDR3 is 14 residues. Trimming removed 6 bases from V and 0 bases from J; junction bases left unmatched: 4. In DNA form, the CDR3 reads TGTGCCAGCAGACAGGGGTTGCTGAACACTGAAGCTTTCTTT. Protein: CASRQGLLNTEAFF.

The rearrangement uses TRBV4-2 and TRBJ1-3, with unresolved D. Between the trimmed V and J ends, which lost 0 bases and 4 bases, there was a span of 13 bases. Germline V CDR1 and CDR2: LGHNA, YNFKEQ. This CDR3 spans 16 amino acids. CDR3 sequence: CASSQEAFISGNTIYF. CDR3 sequence (DNA): TGTGCCAGCAGCCAAGAGGCATTCATTTCAGGAAACACCATATATTTT.

The rearrangement links TRBV7-2 to TRBJ1-2, with TRBD1 matching 7 bases. The CDR3 has 14 residues. The V and J ends lost 0 bases and 8 bases, in that order; junction bases with no gene match: 6. The V gene's germline CDR1 is SGHTA and CDR2 FQGNSA. CDR3 DNA: TGTGCCAGCAGCTTAGCGAGGGGGCGCGGAGGCTACACCTTC. Residues: CASSLARGRGGYTF.

This chain uses TRBV6-5 with TRBJ2-7; D perhaps matches TRBD2 (6 bases). CDR1 and CDR2 from the germline V gene are MNHEY and SVGAGI. The CDR3 runs 13 residues. V shed 6 bases and J shed 7 bases, with 16 bases lying between them. CDR3 amino acids: CASSNGGRGEQYV. In DNA, the CDR3 is TGTGCCAGCAGCAACGGGGGACGAGGTGAGCAGTACGTC.

The J gene is TRBJ2-1, the V gene TRBV4-2; maybe TRBD2 (6 bases). The CDR3 contains 14 residues. Germline V gives CDR1 LGHNA, CDR2 YNFKEQ. Trimming shortened V by 5 bases and J by 6 bases, and 14 bases separated the two germline ends. The chain's CDR3 is CASSEGLGLNEQFF. The CDR3 nucleotides are TGTGCCAGCAGCGAGGGACTTGGGCTCAATGAGCAGTTCTTC.

The rearrangement joins TRBV4-3 to TRBJ1-6; TRBD1 is a possible D gene (6 bases). CDR1 and CDR2 from the germline V gene are LGHNA and YSLEER. This CDR3 is 15 amino acids long. V dropped 0 bases and J dropped 9 bases, with 12 bases sitting between them. CDR3 amino acids: CASSQDGGPISPLHF. In DNA form, the CDR3 reads TGCGCCAGCAGCCAAGATGGGGGCCCAATTTCACCCCTCCACTTT.

The chain couples TRBV11-3 to TRBJ2-5; D is possibly TRBD2 (6 bases). The V end was cut by 4 bases, the J end by 2 bases, with 11 bases between. The germline gives CDR1 SGHNT, CDR2 YENEEA. The CDR3 extends over 14 amino acids. CDR3 nucleotides: TGTGCCAGCAGCTCGCGGGACTCACAAGAGACCCAGTACTTC. Translated: CASSSRDSQETQYF.

The V gene is TRBV5-4, the J gene TRBJ1-6, with TRBD1 matching over 7 bases. The CDR3 consists of 15 residues. Trimming took 4 bases from V and 7 from J; bases not matched to a gene: 8. Per the germline V gene, CDR1 is SGHNT and CDR2 is YYREEE (reference sequence). The CDR3 nucleotides read TGTGCCAGCAGCCCGGCCCGGGACAGAAATTCACCCCTCCACTTT. Residues: CASSPARDRNSPLHF.

The chain links TRBV12-2 to TRBJ1-1. TRBV12-2 corresponds to a pseudogene. This CDR3 has 12 residues. Here the CDR3 reads CASRLGSGPSLF. In nucleotides, the CDR3 is TGTGCAAGTCGCTTAGGTTCGGGGCCATCGCTCTTT.

V is TRBV4-1 and J is TRBJ2-4; the match to TRBD1 covers 12 bases. This CDR3 is built from 16 residues. Germline V CDR1 and CDR2: MGHRA, YSYEKL. V dropped 4 bases and J dropped 7; count of bases not matched to a gene: 8. The CDR3 loop reads CASSPEPGQGANIQYF. For the CDR3, the DNA is TGCGCCAGCAGCCCGGAACCGGGACAGGGGGCCAACATTCAGTACTTC.

This chain connects TRBV7-2 to TRBJ2-1, with a possible D match to TRBD2 (5 bases). CDR3 length: 16 amino acids. Germline assignment: CDR1 SGHTA and CDR2 FQGNSA. V lost 2 bases and J lost 8, with 19 bases in between. The CDR3 DNA is TGTGCCAGCAGCTTAATGAGCGAGGGTAGAACCCATGAGCAGTTCTTC. Amino acids: CASSLMSEGRTHEQFF.

J is TRBJ1-4 and V is TRBV19; D gene uncertain. Per the germline V gene, CDR1 is LNHDA and CDR2 is SQIVND (reference sequence). This CDR3 contains 12 residues. Deletions cut 5 bases from V and 10 bases from J, with 11 bases between. CDR3 sequence (DNA): TGTGCCAGTAGTCCGCGGGATCGAAAACTGTTTTTT. Protein: CASSPRDRKLFF.

The genes are TRBV24-1 and TRBJ2-1, with D possibly matching TRBD2 (5 bases). Germline CDR1 reads KGHDR; CDR2 reads SFDVKD. The CDR3 runs to 17 residues. The V gene lost 1 base and the J gene lost 5 bases, with 17 bases spanning the gap. The chain's CDR3 is CATSDFPSSSSHNEQFF. The CDR3 DNA reads as TGTGCCACCAGTGATTTTCCTAGCTCCTCTTCCCACAATGAGCAGTTCTTC.

V usage is TRBV7-2 and J usage is TRBJ1-5; D is unclear. V lost 5 bases, J lost 9 bases, and 14 bases lay in between. Germline V gives CDR1 SGHTA, CDR2 FQGNSA. The CDR3 runs to 13 residues. CDR3 sequence (DNA): TGTGCCAGCAGCGCGGGATACCTCAGGCCCCAGCATTTT. Amino acid sequence: CASSAGYLRPQHF.

The chain carries TRBV6-1 and TRBJ1-2; D is undetermined. Trimming left V 2 bases short and J 5 bases short, with 9 bases between. CDR3 length: 13 residues. CDR1 is MNHNS and CDR2 is SASEGT in the germline V gene. The CDR3 protein is CASSENRSYGYTF. In DNA form, the CDR3 reads TGTGCCAGCAGTGAAAACAGAAGTTATGGCTACACCTTC.

The V and J genes are TRBV5-1 and TRBJ1-1; D unresolved. Germline loops: CDR1 SGHRS, CDR2 YFSETQ. V was shortened by 4 bases and J by 0 bases, with 10 bases between the two germline ends. The CDR3 contains 14 residues. The CDR3 nucleotides read TGCGCCAGCAGCCCACAGCCCATGAACACTGAAGCTTTCTTT. Translated, it gives CASSPQPMNTEAFF.

The genes are TRBV29-1 and TRBJ1-1; D not resolved. Trimming removed 3 bases from V and 2 bases from J, with 13 bases in between. CDR1 and CDR2 (germline): SQVTM, ANQGSEA. The CDR3 runs to 14 residues. The CDR3 DNA is TGCAGCGTTGACGGGCCTCGAGCCAACACTGAAGCTTTCTTT. It yields the protein CSVDGPRANTEAFF.

The chain joins TRBV7-8 to TRBJ2-5, with 7 bases aligning to TRBD2. This CDR3 is built from 15 residues. The ends lost 4 bases at V and 5 bases at J; junction bases unmatched: 10. Germline V lookup: CDR1 SGHVS, CDR2 FQNEAQ. The CDR3 DNA reads as TGTGCCAGCAGCTCCCGTGGGAGGGAGAGGGAGACCCAGTACTTC. Translation: CASSSRGRERETQYF.

This clone was detected only a few times. V is TRBV28 and J is TRBJ2-1; D gene ambiguous. The V gene lost 8 bases and the J gene lost 7 bases, with 15 bases spanning the gap. CDR1 is MDHEN, CDR2 SYDVKM, per germline. The CDR3 spans 13 residues. CDR3 nucleotide sequence: TGTGCCAGCTCATCCCCTTACCCAAATGAGCAGTTCTTC. Amino acids: CASSSPYPNEQFF.

The chain carries TRBV7-2 and TRBJ1-3; unclear D gene. Trimming took off 5 bases at V and 4 bases at J, with 15 bases between the two ends. Germline CDR1 is SGHTA and CDR2 is FQGNSA. The CDR3 is made up of 15 amino acids. CDR3 loop: CASSLNAGNGNTIYF. The CDR3 DNA is TGTGCCAGCAGCCTAAATGCGGGGAACGGAAACACCATATATTTT.

This chain uses TRBV19 with TRBJ1-5, with a possible D match to TRBD1 (6 bases). From germline, CDR1 is LNHDA and CDR2 SQIVND (reference sequence). Trimming removed 7 bases at V and 0 bases at J, with 16 bases between. This CDR3 comprises 16 residues. CDR3 nucleotide sequence: TGTGCCAGTACCACAAGCGGGACACCTAGCAATCAGCCCCAGCATTTT. This encodes CASTTSGTPSNQPQHF.